This section outlines one T cell receptor beta chain sequence together with its context. Its antigen is currently unknown. Following extraction, RNA underwent reverse transcription to cDNA, which served as the sequencing template. Measured with immunoSEQ multiplex PCR; TCRdb has only the in-frame clones, and not every one. The data hold fewer than 40,000 clones, with 45% to 60% observed a single time. This sample is part of a study of CD8+ T cells in alopecia areata. Collected material from alopecia areata patients comprised lesional scalp punch biopsies and peripheral blood. General study points: In scalp samples, resident alphabeta T cells of normal skin are also sequenced.

Sequencing was carried out using NKG2D-high CD8+ T cells sorted from blood. The origin of this receptor is a human donor with alopecia areata.

In DNA, the CDR3 is TGTGCCAGCAGTTTCCGTTCCTCCACCGGGGAGCTGTTTTTT. Amino acid sequence: CASSFRSSTGELFF. The chain has TRBV27 and TRBJ2-2; D uncertain. Per the germline V gene, CDR1 is MNHEY and CDR2 is SMNVEV (reference sequence). V lost 3 bases to trimming and J lost 4 bases, with 9 bases between them. The CDR3 covers 14 residues.